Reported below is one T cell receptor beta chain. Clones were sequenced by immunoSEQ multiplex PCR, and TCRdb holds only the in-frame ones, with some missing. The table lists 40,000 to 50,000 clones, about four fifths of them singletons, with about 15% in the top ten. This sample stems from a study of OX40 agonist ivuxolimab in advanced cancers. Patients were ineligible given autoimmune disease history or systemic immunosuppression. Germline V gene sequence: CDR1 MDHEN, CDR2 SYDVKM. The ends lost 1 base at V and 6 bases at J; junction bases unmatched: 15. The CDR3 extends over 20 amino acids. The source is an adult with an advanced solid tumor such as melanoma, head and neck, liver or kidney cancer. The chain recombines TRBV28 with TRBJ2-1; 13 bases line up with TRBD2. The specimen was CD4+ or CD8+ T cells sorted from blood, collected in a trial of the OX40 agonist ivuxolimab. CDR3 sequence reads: CASSLSGTSGTRSISNEQFF. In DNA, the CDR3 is TGTGCCAGCAGTTTATCCGGGACTAGCGGGACCCGATCCATTTCCAATGAGCAGTTCTTC.